The following is a TCR beta chain sequence with its context. The target antigen is unknown. V lost 6 bases to trimming and J lost 0 bases, with 8 bases between them. The CDR3 runs to 14 residues. TCRdb re-derived calls from the 5' RACE reads in MiXCR, one entry per CDR3 protein. The data show under 500,000 distinct CDR3 sequences, about 13% seen once. This sample was taken from a study of identical twins. General study results and limits: Excess low generation probability was seen in twin-shared out-of-frame alpha sequences.

These data are also associated with another study on yellow fever vaccine responses in identical twins. From that study: Reportedly, the response of twins' T cells to the vaccine seemed partly convergent, partly personalized.

This clonotype was obtained from a young woman in good health. V is TRBV12-3 or TRBV12-4 and J is TRBJ2-2, with D unclear. What was sequenced was CD4+ T cells sorted from blood. The CDR3 bases are TGTGCCAGCAGGCTGGGTTCGAACACCGGGGAGCTGTTTTTT. Its translation: CASRLGSNTGELFF.